These T cell receptor beta chains were read from a single sample in a study of shared clonotypes between healthy human individuals. The table came from immunoSEQ multiplex PCR; TCRdb's copy has only in-frame clones and leaves some out. The data contain hundreds of thousands of clones, about 95% of them seen just once; the ten biggest clones take up about 0.057%. Sequencing was performed on naive CD4+ T cells sorted from blood. These receptors were collected from a woman aged 25 to 45 in good health. CDR3s include the opening cysteine and the closing phenylalanine or tryptophan. The order of the fields is J gene, V gene, D gene, clone size, CDR3 protein, CDR3 DNA. D genes are given only for firm matches. A row's size may be missing; if present it is once, few, many or a size class.

J: TRBJ2-2
V: TRBV7-3
D: .
size: .
CDR3: CASRAGPNTGELFF
DNA: TGTGCCAGCAGGGCTGGACCGAACACCGGGGAGCTGTTTTTT

J: TRBJ1-1
V: TRBV5-4
D: TRBD1
size: .
CDR3: CASSLVDRVNTEAFF
DNA: TGTGCCAGCAGCTTGGTAGACAGGGTTAACACTGAAGCTTTCTTT

J: TRBJ1-5
V: TRBV5-1
D: TRBD1
size: .
CDR3: CASSPKRQGPTLGSNQPQHF
DNA: TGCGCCAGCAGCCCCAAAAGACAGGGGCCTACTCTTGGTAGCAATCAGCCCCAGCATTTT

J: TRBJ2-1
V: TRBV5-6
D: TRBD2
size: .
CDR3: CASSLRGLAGGSSYNEQFF
DNA: TGTGCCAGCAGCTTGCGGGGACTAGCGGGAGGGAGCTCCTACAATGAGCAGTTCTTC

J: TRBJ1-5
V: TRBV4-1
D: .
size: .
CDR3: CASSQVAAGPQHF
DNA: TGCGCCAGCAGCCAAGTAGCGGCGGGCCCCCAGCATTTT

J: TRBJ2-1
V: TRBV11-1
D: TRBD2
size: .
CDR3: CASSLDSSGSGYEQFF
DNA: TGTGCCAGCAGCTTAGATTCTAGCGGGAGTGGGTATGAGCAGTTCTTC

J: TRBJ1-5
V: TRBV27
D: .
size: .
CDR3: CASGYSNQPQHF
DNA: TGTGCCAGCGGTTATAGCAATCAGCCCCAGCATTTT

J: TRBJ1-2
V: TRBV29-1
D: TRBD1
size: .
CDR3: CSVVGQGNGYTF
DNA: TGCAGCGTGGTAGGACAGGGAAATGGCTACACCTTC

J: TRBJ2-7
V: TRBV6-5
D: TRBD2
size: .
CDR3: CASRRSGRNYEQYF
DNA: TGTGCCAGCAGACGAAGCGGGAGGAACTACGAGCAGTACTTC

J: TRBJ1-3
V: TRBV28
D: .
size: .
CDR3: CASISGHHSGNTIYF
DNA: TGTGCCAGCATCTCCGGACACCACTCTGGAAACACCATATATTTT

J: TRBJ2-2
V: TRBV15
D: TRBD2
size: .
CDR3: CATSRPRTSRMNTGELFF
DNA: TGTGCCACCAGCAGACCCCGGACTAGCCGGATGAACACCGGGGAGCTGTTTTTT

J: TRBJ2-7
V: TRBV27
D: .
size: .
CDR3: CASSSILRDWAYEQYF
DNA: TGTGCCAGCAGTTCAATACTCAGGGACTGGGCCTACGAGCAGTACTTC

J: TRBJ2-3
V: TRBV6-1
D: TRBD1
size: .
CDR3: CASSYGQGRDTQYF
DNA: TGTGCCAGCAGCTATGGACAGGGGCGTGATACGCAGTATTTT

J: TRBJ2-1
V: TRBV9
D: TRBD2
size: .
CDR3: CASSPTSGTTLSYNEQFF
DNA: TGTGCCAGCAGCCCGACTAGCGGGACTACACTCTCCTACAATGAGCAGTTCTTC

J: TRBJ2-5
V: TRBV5-1
D: TRBD2
size: .
CDR3: CASSPGLAAQETQYF
DNA: TGCGCCAGCAGCCCTGGACTAGCTGCCCAAGAGACCCAGTACTTC

J: TRBJ2-3
V: TRBV29-1
D: .
size: .
CDR3: CSAERPRGTDTQYF
DNA: TGCAGCGCTGAGCGGCCCCGAGGTACAGATACGCAGTATTTT

J: TRBJ1-1
V: TRBV28
D: TRBD1
size: once
CDR3: CASSLLPQGSLSEAFF
DNA: TGTGCCAGCAGTTTACTCCCACAGGGGTCCCTATCGGAAGCTTTCTTT

J: TRBJ2-7
V: TRBV6-5
D: TRBD2
size: .
CDR3: CASSPGRSPYEQYF
DNA: TGTGCCAGCAGCCCCGGGAGGAGTCCCTACGAGCAGTACTTC

J: TRBJ1-5
V: TRBV2
D: .
size: .
CDR3: CASSESVTNQPQHF
DNA: TGTGCCAGCAGTGAGTCAGTAACCAATCAGCCCCAGCATTTT

J: TRBJ2-7
V: TRBV21-1
D: .
size: .
CDR3: CANSAQAGEGGYEQYF
DNA: TGTGCCAACAGCGCCCAGGCAGGAGAGGGTGGGTACGAGCAGTACTTC

J: TRBJ2-7
V: TRBV9
D: .
size: once
CDR3: CASSVSNTGEQYF
DNA: TGTGCCAGCAGCGTAAGTAACACAGGAGAGCAGTACTTC

J: TRBJ2-7
V: TRBV28
D: TRBD2
size: .
CDR3: CATQRDDSYEQYF
DNA: TGTGCCACTCAGCGGGACGACTCCTACGAGCAGTACTTC

J: TRBJ2-2
V: TRBV14
D: .
size: .
CDR3: CASSQWTTAGELFF
DNA: TGTGCCAGCAGCCAATGGACGACCGCCGGGGAGCTGTTTTTT

J: TRBJ2-7
V: TRBV6-5
D: .
size: .
CDR3: CASSYDRDLGEQYF
DNA: TGTGCCAGCAGTTATGACAGAGACCTTGGCGAGCAGTACTTC

J: TRBJ2-5
V: TRBV5-1
D: TRBD2
size: .
CDR3: CASSLDSSGGQETQYF
DNA: TGCGCCAGCAGCTTGGATTCCAGCGGGGGACAAGAGACCCAGTACTTC

J: TRBJ2-2
V: TRBV4-1
D: TRBD1
size: .
CDR3: CASSQYGDRSNTGELFF
DNA: TGCGCCAGCAGCCAATATGGGGACAGGTCGAACACCGGGGAGCTGTTTTTT

J: TRBJ2-7
V: TRBV10-3
D: .
size: .
CDR3: CAISESVGLTTYEQYF
DNA: TGTGCCATCAGTGAGTCGGTTGGACTCACGACCTACGAGCAGTACTTC

J: TRBJ2-1
V: TRBV4-1
D: .
size: .
CDR3: CASSPLGSHYNEQFF
DNA: TGCGCCAGCAGCCCCTTGGGATCCCATTACAATGAGCAGTTCTTC

J: TRBJ1-2
V: TRBV28
D: .
size: .
CDR3: CASSLFGLEDYGYTF
DNA: TGTGCCAGCAGTTTGTTTGGGTTAGAGGACTATGGCTACACCTTC

J: TRBJ2-7
V: TRBV6-1
D: .
size: .
CDR3: CASHQFPEQYF
DNA: TGTGCCAGCCATCAGTTCCCCGAGCAGTACTTC

J: TRBJ2-2
V: TRBV19
D: .
size: .
CDR3: CASSIGDPRAGELFF
DNA: TGTGCCAGTAGTATAGGTGACCCAAGAGCCGGGGAGCTGTTTTTT

J: TRBJ2-7
V: TRBV7-9
D: TRBD2
size: once
CDR3: CASSLASGSGYEQYF
DNA: TGTGCCAGCAGCTTAGCTAGCGGGAGCGGGTACGAGCAGTACTTC

J: TRBJ1-1
V: TRBV19
D: TRBD1
size: .
CDR3: CASTRDRGSGLYTEAFF
DNA: TGTGCCAGTACCCGGGACAGGGGGTCAGGGTTGTACACTGAAGCTTTCTTT

J: TRBJ2-7
V: TRBV6-4
D: .
size: .
CDR3: CASSDSSGQAHYEQYF
DNA: TGTGCCAGCAGTGACTCGAGTGGGCAAGCCCACTACGAGCAGTACTTC

J: TRBJ2-4
V: TRBV7-7
D: .
size: .
CDR3: CASSLEGRSPLAKNIQYF
DNA: TGTGCCAGCAGCCTCGAGGGGAGATCACCTTTAGCCAAAAACATTCAGTACTTC

J: TRBJ2-3
V: TRBV19
D: TRBD2
size: once
CDR3: CASSIRTSGSHLSTDTQYF
DNA: TGTGCCAGTAGTATACGGACTAGCGGGAGCCACCTTAGCACAGATACGCAGTATTTT

J: TRBJ1-2
V: TRBV5-4
D: TRBD1
size: .
CDR3: CASSLRTGVYGYTF
DNA: TGTGCCAGCAGCCTTAGGACAGGGGTTTATGGCTACACCTTC

J: TRBJ2-7
V: TRBV5-6
D: .
size: .
CDR3: CASSPPGVNEQYF
DNA: TGTGCCAGCAGCCCTCCGGGGGTCAACGAGCAGTACTTC

J: TRBJ1-5
V: TRBV18
D: .
size: .
CDR3: CASSRGQYTSNQPQHF
DNA: TGTGCCAGCTCACGCGGACAGTATACTAGCAATCAGCCCCAGCATTTT

J: TRBJ1-2
V: TRBV18
D: .
size: .
CDR3: CASSPRDYGYTF
DNA: TGTGCCAGCTCACCGAGGGATTATGGCTACACCTTC